What follows describes a single T cell receptor beta chain. Its cognate antigen is unknown. This sample is drawn from a study of glioma-infiltrating T cells. Overall study results and limits: Tissue-blood divergence was below expectation in non-neoplastic patients, above in gliomas. Very few CDR3 sequences were shared between tissue and blood.

The iRepertoire nested amplicon-rescue multiplex PCR amplified TCR alpha and beta CDR3s from RNA. For one-step reverse transcription and amplification, 100-400 ng of tissue mRNA or PBMC total RNA was used. From the multiplex PCR reads, TCRdb called clonotypes with MiXCR, one entry per CDR3 protein. The sample has around 170,000 distinct CDR3 sequences, about 47% seen once. The sequenced sample consisted of glioma tissue, nonneoplastic brain tissue, or PBMCs (not recorded which). The clonotype comes from a human donor with low-grade glioma or glioblastoma, undergoing nonglioma brain surgery, or in good health (not recorded which).

The CDR3 bases are TGTGCCAGCAGCTTGCTAGGGGGCCTTGGGGCCCAGTACTTC. Amino acid sequence: CASSLLGGLGAQYF. V usage is TRBV5-6 and J usage is TRBJ2-5, with 7 bases aligning to TRBD1. Germline CDR1 reads SGHDT; CDR2 reads YYEEEE. This CDR3 region has 14 residues. The V gene end was trimmed by 1 base and the J gene end by 9 bases; junction bases not matched to a gene: 9.